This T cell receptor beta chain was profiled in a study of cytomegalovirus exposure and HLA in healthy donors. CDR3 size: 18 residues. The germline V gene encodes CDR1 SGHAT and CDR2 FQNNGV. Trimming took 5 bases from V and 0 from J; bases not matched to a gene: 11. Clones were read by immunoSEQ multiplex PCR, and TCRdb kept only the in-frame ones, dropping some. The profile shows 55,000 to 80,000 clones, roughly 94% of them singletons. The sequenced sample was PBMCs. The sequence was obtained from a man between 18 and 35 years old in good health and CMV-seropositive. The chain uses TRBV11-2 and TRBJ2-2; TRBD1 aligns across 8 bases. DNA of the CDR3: TGTGCCAGCAGCCGGCCACCGCCGGACAGGGCGAACACCGGGGAGCTGTTTTTT. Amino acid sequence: CASSRPPPDRANTGELFF.